One sample yielded the 15 T cell receptor beta chains listed below, sequenced in a study of T cell repertoires in cytomegalovirus infection. Antigen specificity for these receptors is unknown. A single record per CDR3 protein comes from TCRdb applying MiXCR to the reads. The table lists roughly 920,000 distinct CDR3 sequences, approximately 31% of them singletons. This specimen was cultured CD8+ T cells from PBMCs, taken from culture after CMV antigen stimulation. All receptors derive from a human donor in good health (CMV status not recorded). Some clones in this sample may be carry-over from other donors' samples.

The chain has TRBV4-2 and TRBJ2-1; D remains ambiguous. The CDR3 runs to 16 residues. V gave up 0 bases and J gave up 5 bases, with 14 bases separating them. Germline assignment: CDR1 LGHNA and CDR2 YNFKEQ. The CDR3 protein is CASSQDGWGFHNEQFF. CDR3 bases: TGTGCCAGCAGCCAAGACGGGTGGGGATTTCACAATGAGCAGTTCTTC.

V gene TRBV5-5 combines with J gene TRBJ1-1, with D hard to call. Germline assignment: CDR1 SGHKS and CDR2 YYEKEE (reference sequence). The CDR3 has 14 amino acids. V dropped 4 bases and J dropped 1 base, with 11 bases sitting between them. CDR3 in DNA: TGTGCCAGCAGCCCGGCGTCGGGGAACACTGAAGCTTTCTTT. It specifies CASSPASGNTEAFF.

As regards this clonotype: This may stem from a read error, because a much larger clone lies one nucleotide away. The gene calls are TRBV12-3 or TRBV12-4 and TRBJ1-2, with D unresolved. CDR3 length equals 15 residues. The CDR3 nucleotides read TGTACCAGCAGCCTCGCCGGGTATAGTGGCTATGGCTACACCTTC. Protein sequence: CTSSLAGYSGYGYTF.

The chain is built from TRBV7-6 and TRBJ2-5; 8 bases agree with TRBD1. The V and J ends lost 2 bases and 5 bases, in that order; junction bases with no gene match: 7. This CDR3 region has 15 residues. The germline gives CDR1 SGHVS, CDR2 FNYEAQ. CDR3 amino acids: CASSLWAGGAETQYF. The CDR3 region has the DNA TGTGCCAGCAGCTTATGGGCAGGGGGCGCGGAGACCCAGTACTTC.

The chain links TRBV12-3 or TRBV12-4 to TRBJ1-2, with D tentatively TRBD1 (5 bases). This CDR3 comprises 12 residues. V lost 6 bases and J 8 bases, leaving 13 bases between the germline ends. The CDR3 sequence is CASSRDAFGYTF. The DNA of the CDR3 is TGTGCCAGCAGCCGGGACGCTTTCGGCTACACCTTC.

This clonotype came up once. V gene TRBV27 combines with J gene TRBJ1-2; tentatively, D is TRBD1 (6 bases). CDR1 MNHEY and CDR2 SMNVEV come from the germline V gene (reference sequence). The CDR3 covers 16 residues. Trimming stripped 6 bases from V and 6 bases from J, with 23 bases between. Here the CDR3 reads CASSPFLPSTGDGYTF. The CDR3 nucleotides are TGTGCCAGCAGCCCCTTCCTACCCTCGACAGGAGATGGCTACACCTTC.

This clonotype came up many times. For the CDR3, the DNA is TGTGCCAGCAGCTGGAGGGAACGCTACAATGAGCAGTTCTTC. It specifies CASSWRERYNEQFF. The chain recombines TRBV7-2 with TRBJ2-1, with D maybe TRBD2 (6 bases). This CDR3 spans 14 amino acids. V was clipped by 4 bases and J by 3 bases, with 10 bases between them. CDR1 SGHTA and CDR2 FQGNSA come from the germline V gene.

J is TRBJ1-3 and V is TRBV7-9; D is perhaps TRBD1 (6 bases). The length of the CDR3 is 14 residues. CDR1 is SEHNR, CDR2 FQNEAQ, per germline (reference sequence). Trimming left V 4 bases short and J 0 bases short, with 7 bases between. In DNA form, the CDR3 reads TGTGCCAGCAGCTGGACAGACTCTGGAAACACCATATATTTT. This codes for CASSWTDSGNTIYF.

This clonotype was recorded a few times. This chain connects TRBV2 to TRBJ2-5; 7 nucleotides align to TRBD2. Germline-derived CDR1 and CDR2 are SNHLY and FYNNEI. J lost 4 bases, V lost 3 bases, and 11 bases had no gene match. The CDR3 runs 16 residues. The CDR3, as DNA: TGTGCCAGCAGTGACTCCGGGACTAAGCGGGGAGAGACCCAGTACTTC. Its protein is CASSDSGTKRGETQYF.

In this sample, this clonotype turned up a few times. V usage is TRBV6-6 and J usage is TRBJ2-7, with unresolved D. This CDR3 comprises 14 residues. CDR1 and CDR2 (germline): MNHNY, SVGAGI (reference sequence). Trimming pared 6 bases from V and 3 bases from J, leaving 15 bases between. Here the CDR3 reads CASRSAVVLYEQYV. Written as DNA, the CDR3 is TGTGCCAGCAGGTCTGCAGTCGTCCTCTACGAGCAGTACGTC.

The gene calls are TRBV27 and TRBJ1-2, with TRBD1 as a possible D gene (6 bases). The germline V gene encodes CDR1 MNHEY and CDR2 SMNVEV (reference sequence). CDR3 length: 15 residues. Trimming pared 5 bases from V and 3 bases from J, leaving 16 bases between. This CDR3 is CASSQNREGDYGYTF. Written as DNA, the CDR3 is TGTGCCAGCAGTCAGAACAGGGAAGGGGACTATGGCTACACCTTC.

In regard to this clonotype: At one boundary the junction diverges from the germline segment, which might be a read error. The rearrangement links TRBV7-6 to TRBJ2-1; D may correspond to TRBD1 or TRBD2 (5 bases each). Per the germline V gene, CDR1 is SGHVS and CDR2 is FNYEAQ. The CDR3 extends over 15 amino acids. CDR3 residues: CTSSLGREPYNEQFF. Here the CDR3 DNA reads TGTACCAGCAGCTTAGGCAGGGAGCCCTACAATGAGCAGTTCTTC.

The genes are TRBV7-9 and TRBJ1-2, with D unresolved. CDR1 is SEHNR and CDR2 is FQNEAQ in the germline V gene (reference sequence). There are 13 residues in the CDR3. Between the trimmed V and J ends, which lost 5 bases and 4 bases, there was a span of 11 bases. CDR3 residues: CASSAGPGYGYTF. Here the CDR3 DNA reads TGTGCCAGCAGCGCGGGTCCCGGCTATGGCTACACCTTC.

This chain links TRBV9 with TRBJ1-1; 7 bases map to TRBD1. This CDR3 has 14 residues. CDR1 and CDR2 (germline): SGDLS, YYNGEE. J gave up 5 bases and V 3 bases, and 7 bases lay outside the gene matches. CDR3 nucleotide sequence: TGTGCCAGCAGCGGTAATCCAGGGGGGACTGAAGCTTTCTTT. It translates to CASSGNPGGTEAFF.

The chain uses TRBV6-5 and TRBJ2-3; D uncertain. Deletions cut 7 bases from V and 2 bases from J, with 16 bases between. The CDR3 is 15 amino acids. Germline V gene sequence: CDR1 MNHEY, CDR2 SVGAGI. The CDR3, as DNA: TGTGCCAGCAATCTCGTGGGGAATCCCACAGATACGCAGTATTTT. Translated: CASNLVGNPTDTQYF.